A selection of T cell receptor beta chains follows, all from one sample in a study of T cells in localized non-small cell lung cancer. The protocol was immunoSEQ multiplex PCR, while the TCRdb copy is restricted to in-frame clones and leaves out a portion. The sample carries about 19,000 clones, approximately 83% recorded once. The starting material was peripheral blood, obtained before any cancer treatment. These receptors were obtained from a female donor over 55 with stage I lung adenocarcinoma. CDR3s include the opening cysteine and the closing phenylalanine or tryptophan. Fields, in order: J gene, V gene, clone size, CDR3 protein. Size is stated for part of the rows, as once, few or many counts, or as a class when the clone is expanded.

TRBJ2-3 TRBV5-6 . CASSLGADTQYF
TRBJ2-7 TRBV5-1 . CASSLRTGVYEQYF
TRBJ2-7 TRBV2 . CASSEYQQADYEQYF
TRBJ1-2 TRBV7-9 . CASSLTGIRGYTF
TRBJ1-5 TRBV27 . CASSRRFGGQPQHF
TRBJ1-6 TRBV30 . CAWTISSYNSPLHF
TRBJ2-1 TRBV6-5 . CASSYSTRYNEQFF
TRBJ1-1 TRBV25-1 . CASSDSLNTEAFF
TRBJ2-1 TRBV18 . CASSPRLAGVSSRLSSYNEQFF
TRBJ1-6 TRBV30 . CAWGRDTHHF
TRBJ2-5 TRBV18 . CASSPRQGEETQYF
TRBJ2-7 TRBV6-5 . CASSFRRGNHEQYF
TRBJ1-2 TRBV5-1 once CASSPSVGNGYTF
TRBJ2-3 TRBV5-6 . CASRKPAGLTDTQYF
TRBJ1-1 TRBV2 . CASLREDTEAFF
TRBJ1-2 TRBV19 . CASRSGPFTPSYTF
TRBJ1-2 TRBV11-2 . CASSARQASTYGYTF
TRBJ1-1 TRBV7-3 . CASSRQADTEAFF
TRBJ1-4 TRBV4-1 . CASSRTTGWGEKLFF
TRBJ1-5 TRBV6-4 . CASSLEMGQPQHF
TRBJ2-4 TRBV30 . CAWSVGSRGGNIQYF
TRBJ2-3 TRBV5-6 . CASSLRDTQYF
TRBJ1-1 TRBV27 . CASRLETGNTEAFF
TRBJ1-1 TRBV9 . CASSAGQGGTEAFF
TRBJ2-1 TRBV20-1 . CSAVRGSEQFF
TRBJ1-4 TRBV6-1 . CASSALPGHREVEKLFF
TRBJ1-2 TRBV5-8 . CASSLGGANYGYTF
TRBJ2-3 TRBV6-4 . CASSENARDTQYF
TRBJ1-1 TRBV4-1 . CASSQLKGQLLNTEAFF